This T cell receptor (beta chain) was retrieved from a study of T cell changes during pregnancy in multiple sclerosis. Produced via immunoSEQ multiplex PCR; TCRdb's table is partial and in-frame only. The table shows around 96,000 clones, with nearly 95% occurring only once. This sequence was found in a female donor in good health, enrolled as a control in a pregnancy study. Source: peripheral blood, taken after pregnancy.

The CDR3 DNA sequence: TGTGCCAGCAGGTCGACAGGACCCTATGGCTACACCTTC. Its translation: CASRSTGPYGYTF. The genes are TRBV2 and TRBJ1-2; TRBD1 is a possible D gene (6 bases). Trimming cost V 6 bases and J 4 bases, with 12 bases left between them. Germline lookup yields CDR1 SNHLY and CDR2 FYNNEI. This CDR3 contains 13 residues.